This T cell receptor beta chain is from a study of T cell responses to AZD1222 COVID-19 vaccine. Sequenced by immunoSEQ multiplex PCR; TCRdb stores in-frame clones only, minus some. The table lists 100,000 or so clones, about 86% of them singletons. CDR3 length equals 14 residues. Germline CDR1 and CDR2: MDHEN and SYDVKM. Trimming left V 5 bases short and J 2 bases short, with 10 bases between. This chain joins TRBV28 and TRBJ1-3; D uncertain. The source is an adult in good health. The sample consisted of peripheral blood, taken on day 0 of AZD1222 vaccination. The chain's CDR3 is CASSDGGAGNTIYF. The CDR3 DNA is TGTGCCAGCAGTGACGGTGGGGCTGGAAACACCATATATTTT.